This TCR beta chain was retrieved from a study of shared clonotypes between healthy human individuals. Study details: Each donor's CD8 memory used one plate, CD8 naive two, each CD4 subset three.

The repertoire was sequenced with immunoSEQ multiplex PCR; TCRdb's copy has only in-frame clones and lacks some. The sample lists some 2 million clones; 90% to 95% were seen once. The receptor was isolated from a man in his late teens or twenties in good health. Sequenced: naive CD4+ T cells sorted from blood. The subset here: CD45RA+ positively selected.

CDR3 region: CASSLVEEGGSPLHF. DNA for the CDR3: TGTGCCAGCAGCTTAGTTGAGGAAGGGGGTTCACCCCTCCACTTT. The rearrangement joins TRBV5-4 to TRBJ1-6; maybe TRBD1 (6 bases). Germline V gene sequence: CDR1 SGHNT, CDR2 YYREEE (reference sequence). This CDR3 comprises 15 residues. The germline V and J ends were trimmed by 2 bases and 9 bases, with 15 bases remaining between them.